The TCR beta chain under discussion was sequenced for a study of blood T cell repertoires in COVID-19. This clone occurred once. All enrollees were roughly 18 to 100 years old and from 25 or so US areas. How the authors handled the data: Amplified reference gene primers provided the basis for estimating nucleated cell counts. Profiling relied on immunoSEQ multiplex PCR, and the TCRdb table lists in-frame clones only, not all of them. The D gene and trimming were derived from the DNA, and the V and J assignments and clone size from that table. This sample carries roughly 230,000 clones, over 85% of them seen once, and the ten largest clones take around 3.7%. J was trimmed by 2 bases and V by 1 base; bases with no gene match: 3. Germline CDR1 and CDR2: SGHTA and FQGNSA. The CDR3 is 16 residues long.

The sequenced sample consisted of PBMCs or T cells enriched from blood (not recorded which). This clonotype originated in a woman younger than 45 with acute COVID-19. This chain links TRBV7-2 with TRBJ2-1, with TRBD2 matching over 9 bases. The CDR3 sequence: CASSLGSGGPYNEQFF. CDR3 nucleotide sequence: TGTGCCAGCAGCTTAGGGAGCGGGGGGCCCTACAATGAGCAGTTCTTC.